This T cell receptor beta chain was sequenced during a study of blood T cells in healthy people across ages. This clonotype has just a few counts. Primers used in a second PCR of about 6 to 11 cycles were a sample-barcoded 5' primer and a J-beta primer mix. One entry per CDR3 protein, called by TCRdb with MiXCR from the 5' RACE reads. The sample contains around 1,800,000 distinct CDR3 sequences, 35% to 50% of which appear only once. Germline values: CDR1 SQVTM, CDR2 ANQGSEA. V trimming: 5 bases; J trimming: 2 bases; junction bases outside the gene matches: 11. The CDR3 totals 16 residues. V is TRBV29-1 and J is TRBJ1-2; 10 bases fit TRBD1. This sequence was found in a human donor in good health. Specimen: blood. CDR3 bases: TGCAGCGTTTTTACCGGGACAGGGGAAAGGAACTATGGCTACACCTTC. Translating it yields CSVFTGTGERNYGYTF.